This note documents a single T cell receptor (beta chain) sequence. The CDR3 covers 14 residues. CDR1 is LNHDA, CDR2 SQIVND, per germline (reference sequence). After removal of 3 bases from V and 3 bases from J, the junction contained 3 bases not matched to a gene. The entry originates in a study of blood T cell repertoires in COVID-19. Repertoires were generated with immunoSEQ multiplex PCR, while TCRdb's copy carries only in-frame clones and drops some. This table has 330,000 or so clones, approximately 89% appearing once. The chain uses TRBV19 and TRBJ2-7, with 9 bases that match TRBD2. The clonotype originates from a man in his forties in a cohort exposed to, infected with or recovered from COVID-19 (not recorded which). Sequenced sample: PBMCs or T cells enriched from blood (not recorded which). This CDR3 reads CASSMVAGDYEQYF. Written as DNA, the CDR3 is TGTGCCAGTAGTATGGTAGCGGGGGACTACGAGCAGTACTTC.